This passage covers 30 T cell receptor beta chains from one sample sequenced in a study of blood T cell repertoires in COVID-19. Sequencing used immunoSEQ multiplex PCR; TCRdb keeps in-frame clones, though not all of them. The sample consists of about 210,000 clones, 87% of them appearing once. Material for sequencing was peripheral blood. Receptors originate from a man between 60 and 75 years old who had recovered from COVID-19.

V usage is TRBV18 and J usage is TRBJ1-1; D is perhaps TRBD1 (5 bases). Trimming shortened V by 3 bases and J by 1 base, and 9 bases separated the two germline ends. This CDR3 comprises 14 residues. Germline V gene sequence: CDR1 KGHSH, CDR2 LQKENI. The CDR3 DNA reads TGTGCCAGCTCACCCCTAACAGGGAACACTGAAGCTTTCTTT. Translating gives CASSPLTGNTEAFF.

V usage is TRBV3-1 (or the pseudogene TRBV3-2) and J usage is TRBJ2-6, with a possible D match to TRBD2 (6 bases). With 0 bases removed from V and 1 base from J, the gap between germline ends came to 16 bases. The CDR3 runs to 19 residues. Germline V CDR1 and CDR2: LGHDT, YNNKEL (reference sequence). The CDR3 is CASSQDSLALFSGANVLTF. CDR3 coding DNA: TGTGCCAGCAGCCAAGATAGCCTAGCGCTTTTTTCTGGGGCCAACGTCCTGACTTTC.

The chain employs TRBV5-1 and TRBJ1-6, with 11 bases aligning to TRBD1. The germline V gene encodes CDR1 SGHRS and CDR2 YFSETQ. This CDR3 spans 14 amino acids. The V segment lost 5 bases and the J segment 9 bases; nucleotides outside the gene matches: 4. The CDR3 protein is CASSPGQGASPLHF. CDR3 sequence (DNA): TGCGCCAGCAGTCCCGGACAGGGGGCTTCACCCCTCCACTTT. The full variable domain, in which reference TRBV5-1 and TRBJ1-6 provide the parts outside the CDR3, is KAGVTQTPRYLIKTRGQQVTLSCSPISGHRSVSWYQQTPGQGLQFLFEYFSETQRNKGNFPGRFSGRQFSNSRSEMNVSTLELGDSALYLCASSPGQGASPLHFGNGTRLTVT.

The chain carries TRBV14 and TRBJ2-3; TRBD2 might be the D (6 bases). The CDR3 is made up of 14 amino acids. Germline V gene sequence: CDR1 SGHDN, CDR2 FVKESK. V shed 8 bases and J shed 6 bases, with 18 bases lying between them. CDR3 nucleotide sequence: TGTGCCAGCTCTGGACTACTCATCTCCGATACGCAGTATTTT. Its translation: CASSGLLISDTQYF.

The CDR3 sequence is CASSSSATTINEQFF. CDR3 nucleotides: TGTGCCAGCAGCTCCAGCGCAACCACAATTAATGAGCAGTTCTTC. This chain uses TRBV7-7 with TRBJ2-1; D not resolved. The length of the CDR3 is 15 residues. Germline CDR1 SSHAT, CDR2 FNYEAQ (reference sequence). With 4 bases removed from V and 7 bases from J, the gap between germline ends came to 17 bases.

The rearrangement links TRBV5-1 to TRBJ2-3; D is perhaps TRBD2 (5 bases). Germline V gene sequence: CDR1 SGHRS, CDR2 YFSETQ. The CDR3 sequence is 16 residues long. The V gene lost 4 bases and the J gene lost 1 base, with 16 bases spanning the gap. The CDR3: CASSPTFAGGTDTQYF. As DNA, the CDR3 is TGCGCCAGCAGCCCGACTTTCGCGGGTGGCACAGATACGCAGTATTTT.

The chain carries TRBV5-6 and TRBJ1-2, with 7 bases lining up with TRBD1. With 5 bases clipped from V and 5 bases from J, the junction kept 9 bases outside the gene matches. The germline V gene encodes CDR1 SGHDT and CDR2 YYEEEE. This CDR3 is built from 14 residues. The CDR3 sequence: CASRLTGEVYGYTF. CDR3 nucleotides: TGTGCCAGCAGGTTAACAGGGGAGGTTTATGGCTACACCTTC.

The chain uses TRBV5-1 and TRBJ2-1; TRBD2 matches at 7 bases. Germline CDR1 SGHRS, CDR2 YFSETQ. This CDR3 comprises 15 residues. The V and J ends lost 0 bases and 4 bases, in that order; junction bases with no gene match: 4. The CDR3: CASSLGGGRYNEQFF. CDR3 nucleotide sequence: TGCGCCAGCAGCTTGGGTGGCGGGAGATACAATGAGCAGTTCTTC.

This rearrangement joins TRBV4-2 to TRBJ2-7, with 9 bases fitting TRBD2. V shed 1 base, J shed 3 bases, and the junction held 10 bases outside the gene matches. The CDR3 is 17 residues long. Germline-derived CDR1 and CDR2 are LGHNA and YNFKEQ. The CDR3 spells CASSQATTKLAGYEQYF. CDR3 DNA: TGTGCCAGCAGCCAAGCAACAACGAAACTAGCGGGCTACGAGCAGTACTTC.

V usage is TRBV25-1 and J usage is TRBJ1-2; tentative D call: TRBD1 (5 bases). Trimming took off 3 bases at V and 7 bases at J, with 15 bases between the two ends. This CDR3 spans 14 amino acids. The V gene's germline CDR1 is MGHDK and CDR2 SYGVNS. CDR3 loop: CASSDARGEGGYTF. CDR3 nucleotides: TGTGCCAGCAGTGACGCTCGGGGGGAGGGTGGCTACACCTTC.

The chain combines TRBV30 with TRBJ2-7; 11 nucleotides align to TRBD1. CDR1 is GTSNPN, CDR2 SVGIG, per germline (reference sequence). This CDR3 has 15 residues. J was trimmed by 3 bases and V by 4 bases; bases with no gene match: 8. The CDR3 DNA sequence: TGTGCCTGGATGCCTGGGACAGGGGGTAACTACGAGCAGTACTTC. This codes for CAWMPGTGGNYEQYF.

The V call is TRBV30, the J call TRBJ2-5; possible D gene TRBD2, 6 bases. This CDR3 contains 13 residues. The germline V gene has CDR1 GTSNPN and CDR2 SVGIG (reference sequence). With 0 bases removed from V and 5 bases from J, the gap between germline ends came to 10 bases. The CDR3 DNA reads as TGTGCCTGGAGTGTAGCCGGAGGGGAGACCCAGTACTTC. Its protein is CAWSVAGGETQYF.

The rearrangement uses TRBV19 and TRBJ2-7, with TRBD1 matching over 8 bases. V lost 8 bases, J lost 4 bases, and 10 bases stayed unmatched. CDR3 length equals 14 residues. The germline CDR1 and CDR2 sequences are LNHDA and SQIVND (reference sequence). The CDR3 coding sequence is TGTGCCAGTGCCTCCGGGACAGGAACTTACGAGCAGTACTTC. Translated: CASASGTGTYEQYF.

The chain links TRBV7-9 to TRBJ2-3; D unresolved. The CDR3 consists of 12 residues. V was trimmed by 3 bases and J by 2 bases, leaving 3 bases between them. In germline, CDR1 is SEHNR, CDR2 FQNEAQ (reference sequence). Here the CDR3 DNA reads TGTGCCAGCAGCTTCTACACAGATACGCAGTATTTT. Translated: CASSFYTDTQYF.

V gene TRBV30 combines with J gene TRBJ1-5, with D possibly TRBD1 on 5 matching bases. Trimming cost V 1 base and J 0 bases, with 19 bases left between them. Germline values: CDR1 GTSNPN, CDR2 SVGIG (reference sequence). The CDR3 length is 18 residues. The CDR3 spells CAWSAGRTGVYSNQPQHF. CDR3 DNA sequence: TGTGCCTGGAGTGCAGGACGGACGGGGGTTTATAGCAATCAGCCCCAGCATTTT.

CDR3 protein: CAWSRAGGPDTQYF. The CDR3 nucleotides read TGTGCCTGGAGTAGGGCGGGAGGGCCAGATACGCAGTATTTT. The chain couples TRBV30 to TRBJ2-3, with 9 bases that match TRBD2. Trimming at V came to 2 bases and at J to 4 bases, leaving 4 bases not matched to a gene. CDR1 and CDR2 from the germline V gene are GTSNPN and SVGIG (reference sequence). The CDR3 length is 14 residues.

This rearrangement joins TRBV5-4 to TRBJ2-1, with TRBD1 matching over 8 bases. This CDR3 is built from 15 residues. The V gene's germline CDR1 is SGHNT and CDR2 YYREEE (reference sequence). Trimming took 2 bases from V and 8 from J; bases not matched to a gene: 9. The CDR3 region is CASSLGQGRGDEQFF. The CDR3 DNA sequence: TGTGCCAGCAGCTTAGGACAGGGCCGAGGGGATGAGCAGTTCTTC.

The chain uses TRBV14 and TRBJ1-2; D is ambiguous. The CDR3 covers 13 residues. Trimming stripped 3 bases from V and 7 bases from J, with 12 bases between. Germline V CDR1 and CDR2: SGHDN, FVKESK. The chain's CDR3 is CASSHVTASGYTF. DNA for the CDR3: TGTGCCAGCAGCCACGTCACAGCTTCTGGCTACACCTTC.

This chain connects TRBV19 to TRBJ2-1; 8 nucleotides line up with TRBD2. Germline CDR1 reads LNHDA; CDR2 reads SQIVND (reference sequence). V dropped 4 bases and J dropped 8; count of bases not matched to a gene: 13. This CDR3 is built from 16 residues. The DNA of the CDR3 is TGTGCCAGTAGTACCCGGGATCAAGGACTAGCCTATGAGCAGTTCTTC. This encodes CASSTRDQGLAYEQFF.

The rearrangement uses TRBV7-2 and TRBJ1-5; D unresolved. V lost 3 bases to trimming and J lost 6 bases, with 18 bases between them. The CDR3 is 16 residues long. CDR1 and CDR2 from the germline V gene are SGHTA and FQGNSA. In DNA, the CDR3 is TGTGCCAGCAGCTTGAGGTCGGTGCCCATGGGTCAGCCCCAGCATTTT. Protein sequence: CASSLRSVPMGQPQHF.

This chain connects TRBV4-3 to TRBJ1-2, with 8 bases fitting TRBD1. CDR3 size: 12 residues. The germline V gene has CDR1 LGHNA and CDR2 YSLEER. Trimming took 6 bases from V and 7 from J; bases not matched to a gene: 4. The CDR3 bases are TGCGCCAGCAGGCGAGACAGGGGTGGCTACACCTTC. It encodes CASRRDRGGYTF.

The chain recombines TRBV28 with TRBJ2-7, with 9 nucleotides matching TRBD2. Germline-derived CDR1 and CDR2 are MDHEN and SYDVKM. CDR3 length: 14 amino acids. The trim removed 5 bases at V and 0 bases at J, leaving 2 bases unmatched. CDR3 sequence reads: CASSLAGYSYEQYF. The CDR3 DNA follows: TGTGCCAGCAGTCTAGCGGGGTACTCCTACGAGCAGTACTTC. Full variable domain (missing parts from reference TRBV28 and TRBJ2-7): DVKVTQSSRYLVKRTGEKVFLECVQDMDHENMFWYRQDPGLGLRLIYFSYDVKMKEKGDIPEGYSVSREKKERFSLILESASTNQTSMYLCASSLAGYSYEQYFGPGTRLTVT.

The gene calls are TRBV7-2 and TRBJ2-1, with D perhaps TRBD2 (5 bases). CDR3 length: 15 amino acids. The V end was cut by 2 bases, the J end by 8 bases, with 16 bases between. The germline CDR1 and CDR2 sequences are SGHTA and FQGNSA. The CDR3 here is CASSLIFPGSYEQFF. The CDR3 nucleotides are TGTGCCAGCAGCTTAATTTTCCCGGGATCGTATGAGCAGTTCTTC.

The sample holds one count of this clone. The chain joins TRBV28 to TRBJ1-5; D gene unclear. The V end was cut by 8 bases, the J end by 3 bases, with 11 bases between. The V gene's germline CDR1 is MDHEN and CDR2 SYDVKM. CDR3 length: 13 residues. CDR3 nucleotides: TGTGCCAGCGGCCAGCGACCCAATCAGCCCCAGCATTTT. Its protein is CASGQRPNQPQHF.

With regard to this clone: Different DNA sequences within this sample yield the same CDR3. The V gene is TRBV18, the J gene TRBJ2-7; the D is unclear. This CDR3 has 13 residues. Per germline, CDR1 KGHSH and CDR2 LQKENI. Trimming left V 3 bases short and J 0 bases short, with 6 bases between. The CDR3 bases are TGTGCCAGCTCACCCCCTAGCTCCTACGAGCAGTACTTC. The encoded protein is CASSPPSSYEQYF.

This clone occurred a few times. V and J are TRBV28 and TRBJ1-2; D may be TRBD1 (5 bases). In germline, CDR1 is MDHEN, CDR2 SYDVKM. The CDR3 extends over 13 amino acids. Trimming stripped 4 bases from V and 2 bases from J, with 8 bases between. CDR3 in amino acids: CASSSGLNYGYTF. CDR3 in DNA: TGTGCCAGCAGTTCGGGACTGAACTATGGCTACACCTTC.

In nucleotides, the CDR3 is TGTGCCAGCAGTTACGGAGCGGGAGGGCGTGTGACCCAGTACTTC. Amino acid sequence: CASSYGAGGRVTQYF. The chain recombines TRBV6-5 with TRBJ2-5; 10 nucleotides agree with TRBD2. The length of the CDR3 is 15 residues. V was clipped by 2 bases and J by 7 bases; unmatched bases: 7. Per germline, CDR1 MNHEY and CDR2 SVGAGI.

The V gene is TRBV6-2 or TRBV6-3, the J gene TRBJ2-5, with TRBD1 matching 9 bases. Looked up from germline, CDR1 is MNHEY and CDR2 is SVGEGT. The V segment lost 4 bases and the J segment 7 bases; nucleotides outside the gene matches: 10. The length of the CDR3 is 15 residues. The DNA for the CDR3 is TGTGCCAGCAGTTCGCGGGACAGGGACTTCGTGACCCAGTACTTC. It yields the protein CASSSRDRDFVTQYF.

This rearrangement joins TRBV6-2 or TRBV6-3 to TRBJ2-6; D is undetermined. CDR3 length: 19 residues. Germline CDR1 and CDR2: MNHEY and SVGEGT. V was pared by 2 bases and J by 7 bases, with 24 bases between. DNA for the CDR3: TGTGCCAGCAGTTACCCCGGGTCTACGATCCCTTTCGGAGCCAACGTCCTGACTTTC. Translating it yields CASSYPGSTIPFGANVLTF.

This clone was seen a single time. V is TRBV5-1 and J is TRBJ2-5; no reliable D call. Germline CDR1 reads SGHRS; CDR2 reads YFSETQ. CDR3 size: 11 residues. Trimming cost V 1 base and J 7 bases, with 5 bases left between them. CDR3 loop: CASSLRRTQYF. The CDR3, as DNA: TGCGCCAGCAGCTTGAGGAGGACCCAGTACTTC.